This TCR beta chain emerged from a study of blood T cell repertoires in COVID-19. Study-level information: COVID-19 samples from acute and convalescent phases originated in the United States, Italy and Spain. Nucleic acid was either cDNA or gDNA, and it came from T cells, B-cell-depleted T cells, or PBMCs.

During active infection, Seattle patients enrolled and were then monitored through disease. The V gene's germline CDR1 is LGHNA and CDR2 YSLEER. The CDR3 is made up of 16 amino acids. Trimming stripped 0 bases from V and 8 bases from J, with 14 bases between. Data came from immunoSEQ multiplex PCR; TCRdb stores just in-frame clones and leaves some out. The sample holds more than 85,000 clones, approximately 90% seen once. The source material was peripheral blood. This clonotype originated in a woman in her 50s with COVID-19, enrolled during active disease. V and J are TRBV4-3 and TRBJ1-6; no definite D call. The CDR3 DNA reads TGCGCCAGCAGCCAAGAGGGAGGACTGGCTGATTCACCCCTCCACTTT. Translated: CASSQEGGLADSPLHF.